This entry lists 12 T cell receptor beta chains sequenced from one sample in a study of Graves' ophthalmopathy and Graves' hyperthyroidism (dated by TCRdb to 2017 to 2018). The data were produced on an Illumina HiSeq 2000. For repertoire sequencing, TCR beta CDR3 regions were amplified from RNA transcripts. The first round of RT-PCR was done with HTBI primers and the Qiagen OneStep RT-PCR kit, and was followed by a second round of multiplex PCR, then size selection and purification. TCRdb took the public reads, trimmed them with fastp at Q25, ran MiXCR for clone calling and kept in-frame beta chains. Each record represents a unique CDR3 protein, reported with the most common genes and DNA among its rows. Recorded for this sample are 350,000 or so distinct CDR3 sequences; 15% to 20% of them occurred a single time. The biggest ten clones account for roughly 12% of the sample. Sequenced material: peripheral blood. Receptor source: an adult man with Graves' ophthalmopathy.

This clonotype was seen repeatedly, ten times or more. V and J are TRBV28 and TRBJ1-2, with D uncertain. The germline CDR1 and CDR2 sequences are MDHEN and SYDVKM. This CDR3 is 12 amino acids long. V was cut by 6 bases and J by 5 bases, with 10 bases left in between. The CDR3 region is CASSLKGYGYTF. The CDR3 DNA reads TGTGCCAGCAGCCTAAAGGGTTATGGCTACACCTTC.

In this sample, this clonotype turned up many times. V gene TRBV11-1 combines with J gene TRBJ2-7; 11 bases map to TRBD1. Germline V lookup: CDR1 SGHAT, CDR2 FQDESV (reference sequence). The junction had 5 bases not matched to a gene; V was cut back by 1 base and J by 3 bases. The CDR3 has 16 residues. This CDR3 reads CASSLGGTGGVYEQYF. CDR3 bases: TGTGCCAGCAGCTTAGGGGGGACAGGGGGAGTCTACGAGCAGTACTTC.

The rearrangement joins TRBV6-1 to TRBJ1-3, with D maybe TRBD1 (5 bases). Germline V gene sequence: CDR1 MNHNS, CDR2 SASEGT. Between the trimmed V and J ends, which lost 1 base and 0 bases, there was a span of 10 bases. The CDR3 has 16 residues. CDR3 DNA: TGTGCCAGCAGTGAAGGTCGGGGGAACTCTGGAAACACCATATATTTT. Its translation: CASSEGRGNSGNTIYF.

This clonotype was detected ten times or more. The rearrangement joins TRBV5-1 to TRBJ1-3; 10 positions match TRBD1. The V gene's germline CDR1 is SGHRS and CDR2 YFSETQ. There are 18 residues in the CDR3. With V trimmed by 0 bases and J by 2 bases, 8 bases remained unmatched. CDR3 coding DNA: TGCGCCAGCAGCTTGGAGACAGGGGGCCTTCGGGCTGGAAACACCATATATTTT. This codes for CASSLETGGLRAGNTIYF.

In this sample, this clonotype turned up many times. The chain employs TRBV4-1 and TRBJ2-5, with 9 bases aligning to TRBD1. Per the germline V gene, CDR1 is MGHRA and CDR2 is YSYEKL. This CDR3 comprises 16 residues. The V and J ends lost 4 bases and 1 base, in that order; junction bases with no gene match: 7. The CDR3: CASSRGQGSAQETQYF. CDR3 nucleotide sequence: TGCGCCAGCAGCCGCGGACAGGGGAGCGCCCAAGAGACCCAGTACTTC.

This clonotype was seen ten or more times. The DNA for the CDR3 is TGTGCCAGCAGTAAGATGACAGGCCAAGAGACCCAGTACTTC. This codes for CASSKMTGQETQYF. The chain carries TRBV6-1 and TRBJ2-5, with D tentatively TRBD1 (6 bases). The CDR3 length is 14 residues. Germline-derived CDR1 and CDR2 are MNHNS and SASEGT. V was pared by 5 bases and J by 1 base, with 11 bases between.

This clonotype was picked up many times. This chain links TRBV6-2 or TRBV6-3 with TRBJ2-7; D might be TRBD2 (5 bases). The ends were cut back, 3 bases at V and 1 base at J, with 16 bases in the middle. This CDR3 comprises 16 residues. Germline V gene data show CDR1 as MNHEY and CDR2 as SVGEGT. The CDR3 coding sequence is TGTGCCAGCAGTTATTCCGAGGGATCCATGTCCTACGAGCAGTACTTC. Protein sequence: CASSYSEGSMSYEQYF.

There are many counts of this clonotype. The V gene is TRBV6-1, the J gene TRBJ1-5; D ambiguous. Trimming removed 7 bases at V and 2 bases at J, with 15 bases between. The CDR3 is made up of 15 amino acids. Germline lookup yields CDR1 MNHNS and CDR2 SASEGT. The DNA for the CDR3 is TGTGCCAGCACGGCCGGCCCTACTGGCAATCAGCCCCAGCATTTT. Translating it yields CASTAGPTGNQPQHF.

This clonotype was recorded at least ten times. V is TRBV4-2 and J is TRBJ1-2; no clear D gene. Trimming took off 4 bases at V and 0 bases at J, with 9 bases between the two ends. Germline CDR1 is LGHNA and CDR2 is YNFKEQ. CDR3 length: 14 residues. This CDR3 is CASSLNEANYGYTF. CDR3 sequence (DNA): TGTGCCAGCAGCCTAAACGAGGCTAACTATGGCTACACCTTC.

The table lists this clonotype with many counts. This chain connects TRBV10-3 to TRBJ1-4; 7 positions match TRBD1. Looked up from germline, CDR1 is ENHRY and CDR2 is SYGVKD. This CDR3 is built from 15 residues. Unmatched junction bases numbered 8, after V lost 2 bases and J lost 8 bases. In DNA, the CDR3 is TGTGCCATCAGTGAGGCGAGGGGGCTTGGCGAAAAACTGTTTTTT. This gives the protein CAISEARGLGEKLFF.

This clonotype was seen many times. The J gene is TRBJ2-1, the V gene TRBV29-1; possible D gene TRBD1, 6 bases. V dropped 3 bases and J dropped 3 bases, with 30 bases sitting between them. Germline loops: CDR1 SQVTM, CDR2 ANQGSEA. The CDR3 has 20 residues. CDR3 protein: CSVDRLTQGYANKHYNEQFF. The CDR3 region has the DNA TGCAGCGTTGATCGCTTGACACAGGGTTATGCTAATAAACACTACAATGAGCAGTTCTTC.

This clonotype was seen many times. V gene TRBV7-6 combines with J gene TRBJ2-3; D gene uncertain. Trimming left V 5 bases short and J 6 bases short, with 15 bases between. The CDR3 extends over 14 amino acids. The germline V gene encodes CDR1 SGHVS and CDR2 FNYEAQ. CDR3 region: CASSPYAVWDTQYF. DNA of the CDR3: TGTGCCAGCAGCCCCTACGCGGTTTGGGATACGCAGTATTTT. The full variable domain, completed using reference TRBV7-6 and TRBJ2-3, is GAGVSQSPRYKVTKRGQDVALRCDPISGHVSLYWYRQALGQGPEFLTYFNYEAQQDKSGLPNDRFSAERPEGSISTLTIQRTEQRDSAMYRCASSPYAVWDTQYFGPGTRLTVL.